These T cell receptor beta chains were read from a single sample in a study of blood T cell repertoires in COVID-19. Some clones are missing from TCRdb's copy, which holds only in-frame ones; the method was immunoSEQ multiplex PCR. Of approximately 150,000 clones listed, about 86% are singletons. Sequenced sample: peripheral blood. Every receptor here comes from an older man with acute or convalescent COVID-19. Both conserved end residues are part of each CDR3. The order of the fields is J gene, clone size, V gene, CDR3 protein. Size values are once, few and many counts, or a class for expanded clones, and some rows have none.

>TRBJ1-1|.|TRBV9
CASSVRAEGNTEAFF
>TRBJ2-1|once|TRBV7-2
CASSLSAGTSSYNEQFF
>TRBJ2-1|few|TRBV7-8
CASSLAEVGGLAGRNEQFF
>TRBJ2-7|.|TRBV11-2
CASSLDLIPQDYSGEQYF
>TRBJ2-1|.|TRBV5-4
CASSLEASSLSEQFF
>TRBJ2-2|few|TRBV6-6
CASRLRGTNTGELFF
>TRBJ2-4|.|TRBV28
CASTPDGIGGRSAKNIQYF
>TRBJ2-3|.|TRBV5-1
CASSLVVVAADTQYF
>TRBJ1-1|.|TRBV7-2
CASSTGLGIEAFF
>TRBJ2-5|.|TRBV7-6
CASSSIETQYF
>TRBJ2-7|.|TRBV5-1
CASSGPPGQGAYEQYF
>TRBJ1-1|.|TRBV28
CASNYLRGNTEAFF
>TRBJ2-1|.|TRBV7-9
CASSKTGQGNEQFF
>TRBJ2-7|.|TRBV4-3
CASSQKAGGPDEQYF
>TRBJ2-5|.|TRBV6-2/TRBV6-3
CASSYRQETQYF
>TRBJ2-2|.|TRBV5-1
CASSNQGADTGELFF
>TRBJ2-1|.|TRBV29-1
CSAHDRGSSYNEQFF
>TRBJ1-6|.|TRBV5-1
CASSLEPRDSPLHF
>TRBJ2-7|.|TRBV5-4
CASSRQTGAAYEQYF
>TRBJ1-1|.|TRBV19
CASSISREVGTEAFF
>TRBJ2-3|.|TRBV5-4
CASSLGLAGVGDTQYF
>TRBJ1-1|.|TRBV19
CASSIDTGSNTEAFF
>TRBJ2-7|few|TRBV19
CASSPPSLLGQGANEQYF
>TRBJ1-5|once|TRBV30
CAWGPGERNQPQHF
>TRBJ2-7|.|TRBV7-2
CASSYRGPGLAVHEQYF
>TRBJ2-7|.|TRBV6-5
CASRGETGAYEQYF
>TRBJ2-1|.|TRBV28
CASSRTSGTLPNEQFF
>TRBJ1-5|few|TRBV7-2
CASSFGPDRGRVQPQHF
>TRBJ2-5|.|TRBV15
CATSRVRDRGQETQYF
>TRBJ2-2|.|TRBV10-3
CAIGDRGLNTGELFF
>TRBJ2-6|few|TRBV5-1
CASSFESRVTGANVLTF
>TRBJ1-6|.|TRBV6-6
CASSYTQGLVNSPLHF
>TRBJ2-5|.|TRBV5-1
CASSPGLAEQETQYF
>TRBJ1-6|.|TRBV3-1/TRBV3-2
CASSQGSSPLHF
>TRBJ1-1|.|TRBV6-2/TRBV6-3
CASSYASTAGNTEAFF
>TRBJ1-1|.|TRBV12-3/TRBV12-4
CASSLAGGLEAFF
>TRBJ2-2|.|TRBV7-2
CASSAASGRLAGELFF
>TRBJ2-1|.|TRBV4-2
CASSQSRLAGVNEQFF
>TRBJ1-4|.|TRBV15
CATSRGQGNEKLFF
>TRBJ2-7|.|TRBV5-8
CASSLGPGQGHYEQYF
>TRBJ1-6|.|TRBV6-5
CASSWTVRNSPLHF
>TRBJ2-7|.|TRBV7-6
CASSLNPGYEQYF
>TRBJ2-7|.|TRBV14
CASSQGQGEIGLAGYSYEQYF
>TRBJ1-2|.|TRBV7-2
CASSLGAVGRANYGYTF
>TRBJ2-3|.|TRBV28
CASSSTGFTDTQYF
>TRBJ2-7|.|TRBV7-2
CASSLAAGGYEQYF
>TRBJ2-7|few|TRBV14
CASSQMTSGSPYEQYF
>TRBJ2-1|.|TRBV7-7
CASSLGVSGLLAVDGNEQFF
>TRBJ1-6|few|TRBV28
CASSSGQGYNSPLHF
>TRBJ2-1|.|TRBV10-3
CAIRAGGQNEQFF
>TRBJ2-1|.|TRBV19
CASSIGGSEQFF
>TRBJ2-7|.|TRBV11-2
CASSLDLAGFSTVYEQYF
>TRBJ2-7|.|TRBV2
CASSVQGYEQYF
>TRBJ2-3|.|TRBV29-1
CSLERGAISTDTQYF
>TRBJ1-2|.|TRBV18
CASSLDRVDYGYTF